This entry features one T cell receptor beta chain sequence. What it binds is unknown. Here the CDR3 omits its conserved ending phenylalanine or tryptophan, so a read error is the likely source. The source of the sample is a study of tumor and adjacent non-tumor tissue in lung cancer. The template was RNA from unsorted bulk tissue. In germline, CDR1 is SGHNT, CDR2 YYREEE (reference sequence). This CDR3 has 15 residues. Three rounds of nested PCR, following a modified ARM-PCR protocol, produced the TCRbeta library. Each CDR3 protein gets one entry after TCRdb re-called the multiplex PCR reads with MiXCR. This table has approximately 79,000 distinct CDR3 sequences, roughly 72% appearing once. Broader study findings: Tumor repertoires had a smaller top 100 clone share than normal lung. Tumor tissue had significantly higher TCR diversity than normal lung. Tumor TCR diversity, when higher, was linked to shorter survival.

This sequence joins TRBV5-4 and TRBJ2-7, with 10 bases matching TRBD2. This receptor was taken from a woman between 40 and 55 years old with non-small cell lung cancer. The sample taken for sequencing was lung tumor tissue. The CDR3 DNA reads TGTCCCAGCAGCTTGCATAGCGGGGGGTCCTACGAGCAGTACTCC. It codes for CPSSLHSGGSYEQYS.